This T cell receptor (beta chain) was identified in a study of blood T cell repertoires in COVID-19. About the research overall: Acute and convalescent COVID-19 samples came from the United States, Italy and Spain. In each case, the material was cDNA or gDNA derived from T cells, B-cell-depleted T cells, or PBMCs.

CDR3 size: 15 residues. Unmatched junction bases numbered 4, after V lost 5 bases and J lost 1 base. Germline V gene lookup returns CDR1 SSHAT and CDR2 FNYEAQ (reference sequence). This clone was detected once. Original methodology: Counts of nucleated cells, estimated from reference gene primer amplification, were obtained. Profiled with immunoSEQ multiplex PCR; TCRdb holds only in-frame clones, not every one. The V and J calls and clone size come from that table; D and trimming were worked out from the DNA. Of a few hundred thousand clones in the sample, over 80% are singletons; the top ten hold 3.5% to 5.5%.

The rearrangement links TRBV7-7 to TRBJ2-2, with 7 bases aligning to TRBD1. The source is a man aged 60 to 75 who had recovered from COVID-19. The sample taken for sequencing was peripheral blood. CDR3 residues: CASSEGTVNTGELFF. The DNA of the CDR3 is TGTGCCAGCAGCGAAGGGACAGTGAACACCGGGGAGCTGTTTTTT.